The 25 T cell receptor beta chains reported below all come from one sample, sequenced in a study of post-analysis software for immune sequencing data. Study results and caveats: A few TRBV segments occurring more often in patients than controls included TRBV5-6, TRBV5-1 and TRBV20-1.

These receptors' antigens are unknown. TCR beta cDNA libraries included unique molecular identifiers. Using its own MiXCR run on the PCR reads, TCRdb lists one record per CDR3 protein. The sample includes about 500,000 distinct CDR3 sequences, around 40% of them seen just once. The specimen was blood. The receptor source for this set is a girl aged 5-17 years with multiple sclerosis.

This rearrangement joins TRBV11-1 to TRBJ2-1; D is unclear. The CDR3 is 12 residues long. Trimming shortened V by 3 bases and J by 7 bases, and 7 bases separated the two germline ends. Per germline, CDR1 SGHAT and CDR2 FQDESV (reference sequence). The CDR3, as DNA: TGTGCCAGCAGCTTTCCCCCAAATGAGCAGTTCTTC. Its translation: CASSFPPNEQFF.

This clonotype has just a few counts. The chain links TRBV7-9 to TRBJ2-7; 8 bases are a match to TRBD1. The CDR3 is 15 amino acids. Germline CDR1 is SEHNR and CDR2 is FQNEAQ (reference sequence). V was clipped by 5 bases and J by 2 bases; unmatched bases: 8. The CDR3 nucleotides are TGTGCCAGCAGCGGACAGGGCTCTCATACCTACGAGCAGTACTTC. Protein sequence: CASSGQGSHTYEQYF.

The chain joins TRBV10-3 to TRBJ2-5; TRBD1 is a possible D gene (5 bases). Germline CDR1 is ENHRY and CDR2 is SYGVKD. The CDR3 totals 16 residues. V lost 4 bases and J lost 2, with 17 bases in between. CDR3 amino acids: CAISAFGRVDQETQYF. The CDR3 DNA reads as TGTGCCATCAGTGCCTTTGGCAGGGTGGATCAAGAGACCCAGTACTTC.

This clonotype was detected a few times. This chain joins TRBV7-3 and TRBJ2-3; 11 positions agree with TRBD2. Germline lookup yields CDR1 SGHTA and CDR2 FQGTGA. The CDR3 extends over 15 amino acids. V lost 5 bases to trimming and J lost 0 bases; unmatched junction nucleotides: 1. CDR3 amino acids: CASSRLAGSTDTQYF. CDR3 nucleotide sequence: TGTGCCAGCAGCAGACTAGCGGGGAGCACAGATACGCAGTATTTT.

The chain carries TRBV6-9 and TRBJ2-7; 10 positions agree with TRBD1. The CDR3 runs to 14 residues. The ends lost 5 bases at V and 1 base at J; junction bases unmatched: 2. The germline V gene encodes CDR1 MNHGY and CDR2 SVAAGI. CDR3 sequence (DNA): TGTGCCAGCAGTAAGGGACAGGGGTCCTACGAGCAGTACTTC. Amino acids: CASSKGQGSYEQYF.

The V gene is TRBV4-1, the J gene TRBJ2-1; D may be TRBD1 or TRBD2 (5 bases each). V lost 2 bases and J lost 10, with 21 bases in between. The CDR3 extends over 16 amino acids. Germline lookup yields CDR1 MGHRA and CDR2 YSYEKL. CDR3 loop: CASSQPQNTPGREQFF. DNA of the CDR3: TGCGCCAGCAGCCAACCGCAAAATACACCGGGGCGAGAGCAGTTCTTC.

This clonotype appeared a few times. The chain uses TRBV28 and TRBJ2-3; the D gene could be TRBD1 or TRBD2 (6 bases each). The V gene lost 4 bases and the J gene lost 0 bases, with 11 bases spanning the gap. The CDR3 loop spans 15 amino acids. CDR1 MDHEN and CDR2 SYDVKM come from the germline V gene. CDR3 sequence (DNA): TGTGCCAGCAGTTCCGGGGGACATAGCACAGATACGCAGTATTTT. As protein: CASSSGGHSTDTQYF.

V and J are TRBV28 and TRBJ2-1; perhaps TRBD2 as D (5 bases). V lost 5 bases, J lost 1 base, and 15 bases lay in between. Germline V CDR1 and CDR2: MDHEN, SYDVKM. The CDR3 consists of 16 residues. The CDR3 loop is CASSPTGERSYNEQFF. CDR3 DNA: TGTGCCAGCAGTCCTACGGGCGAGCGGTCCTACAATGAGCAGTTCTTC.

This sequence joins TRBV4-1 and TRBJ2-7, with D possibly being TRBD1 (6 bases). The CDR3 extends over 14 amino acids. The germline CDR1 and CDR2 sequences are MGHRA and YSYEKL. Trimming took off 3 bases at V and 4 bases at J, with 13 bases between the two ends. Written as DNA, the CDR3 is TGCGCCAGCAGCCACCTGACAGGTATTTACGAGCAGTACTTC. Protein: CASSHLTGIYEQYF.

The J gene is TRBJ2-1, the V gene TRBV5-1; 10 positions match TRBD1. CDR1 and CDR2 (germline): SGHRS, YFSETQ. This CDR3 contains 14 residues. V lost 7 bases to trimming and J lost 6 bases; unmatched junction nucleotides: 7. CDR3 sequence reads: CASWGQGFSNEQFF. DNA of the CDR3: TGCGCCAGCTGGGGACAGGGGTTTAGCAATGAGCAGTTCTTC.

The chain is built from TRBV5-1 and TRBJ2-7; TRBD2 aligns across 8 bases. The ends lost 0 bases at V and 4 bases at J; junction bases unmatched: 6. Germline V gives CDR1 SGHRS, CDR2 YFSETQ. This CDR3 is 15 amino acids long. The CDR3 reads CASSLDGGRSYEQYF. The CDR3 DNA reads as TGCGCCAGCAGCTTGGACGGCGGGAGGTCATACGAGCAGTACTTC.

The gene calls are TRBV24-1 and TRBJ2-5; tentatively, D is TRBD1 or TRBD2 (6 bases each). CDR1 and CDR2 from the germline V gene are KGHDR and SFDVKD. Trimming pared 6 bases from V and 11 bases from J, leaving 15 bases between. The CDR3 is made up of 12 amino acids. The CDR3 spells CATSPGGREQYF. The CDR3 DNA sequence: TGTGCCACCAGTCCCGGGGGCAGGGAGCAGTACTTC.

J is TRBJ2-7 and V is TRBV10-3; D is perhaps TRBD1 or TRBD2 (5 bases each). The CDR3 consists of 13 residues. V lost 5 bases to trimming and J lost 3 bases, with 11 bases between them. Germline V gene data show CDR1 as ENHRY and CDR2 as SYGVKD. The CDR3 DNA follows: TGTGCCATCAGTCCCGGGGACGGCTACGAGCAGTACTTC. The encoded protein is CAISPGDGYEQYF.

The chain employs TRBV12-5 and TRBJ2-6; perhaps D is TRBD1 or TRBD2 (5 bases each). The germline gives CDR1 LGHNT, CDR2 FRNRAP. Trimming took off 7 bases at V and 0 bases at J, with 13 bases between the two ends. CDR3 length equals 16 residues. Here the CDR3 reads CASVGPGRSGANVLTF. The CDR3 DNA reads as TGTGCTAGTGTTGGGCCGGGGCGCTCTGGGGCCAACGTCCTGACTTTC.

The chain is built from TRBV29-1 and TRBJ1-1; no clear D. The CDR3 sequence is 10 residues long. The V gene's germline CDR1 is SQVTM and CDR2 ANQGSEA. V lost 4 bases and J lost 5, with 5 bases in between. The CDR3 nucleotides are TGCAGCGTTGTAGGGACTGAAGCTTTCTTT. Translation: CSVVGTEAFF. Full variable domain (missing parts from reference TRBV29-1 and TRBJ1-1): SAVISQKPSRDICQRGTSLTIQCQVDSQVTMMFWYRQQPGQSLTLIATANQGSEATYESGFVIDKFPISRPNLTFSTLTVSNMSPEDSSIYLCSVVGTEAFFGQGTRLTVV.

The CDR3 DNA reads TGCAGCGTTGAAGCACAAAGCAATGAGCAGTTCTTC. This sequence encodes CSVEAQSNEQFF. The rearrangement links TRBV29-1 to TRBJ2-1; D not resolved. Germline lookup yields CDR1 SQVTM and CDR2 ANQGSEA. V lost 1 base, J lost 6 bases, and 7 bases lay in between. The CDR3 length is 12 residues.

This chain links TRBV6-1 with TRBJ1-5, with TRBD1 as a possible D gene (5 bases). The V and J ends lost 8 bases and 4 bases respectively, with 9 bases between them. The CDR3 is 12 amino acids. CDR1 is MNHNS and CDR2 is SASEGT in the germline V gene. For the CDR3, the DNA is TGTGCCAGCGGGACTACAAATCAGCCCCAGCATTTT. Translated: CASGTTNQPQHF.

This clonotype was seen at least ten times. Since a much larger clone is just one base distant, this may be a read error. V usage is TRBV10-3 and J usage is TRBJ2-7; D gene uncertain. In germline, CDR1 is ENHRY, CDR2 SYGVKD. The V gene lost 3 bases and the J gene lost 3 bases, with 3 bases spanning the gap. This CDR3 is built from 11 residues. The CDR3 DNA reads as TGTGCCATCAGTGACAGCTACGAGCAGTACTTC. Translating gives CAISDSYEQYF.

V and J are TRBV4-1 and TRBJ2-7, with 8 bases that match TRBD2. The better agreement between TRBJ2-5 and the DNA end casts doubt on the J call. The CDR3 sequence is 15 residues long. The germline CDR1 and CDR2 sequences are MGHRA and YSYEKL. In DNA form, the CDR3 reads TGCGCCAGCAGCCAAGGCCCGGGACTAGAAGAGACCCAGTACTTC. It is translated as CASSQGPGLEETQYF.

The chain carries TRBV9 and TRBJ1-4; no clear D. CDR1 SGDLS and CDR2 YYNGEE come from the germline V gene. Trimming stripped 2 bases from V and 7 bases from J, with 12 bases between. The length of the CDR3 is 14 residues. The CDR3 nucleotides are TGTGCCAGCAGCGTTTCACCCGAGGGTGAAAAACTGTTTTTT. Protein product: CASSVSPEGEKLFF.

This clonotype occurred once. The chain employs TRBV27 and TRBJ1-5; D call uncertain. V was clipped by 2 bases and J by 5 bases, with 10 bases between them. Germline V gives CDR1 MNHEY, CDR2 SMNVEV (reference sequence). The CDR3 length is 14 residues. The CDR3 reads CASSLTGADQPQHF. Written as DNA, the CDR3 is TGTGCCAGCAGTTTAACGGGAGCAGATCAGCCCCAGCATTTT.

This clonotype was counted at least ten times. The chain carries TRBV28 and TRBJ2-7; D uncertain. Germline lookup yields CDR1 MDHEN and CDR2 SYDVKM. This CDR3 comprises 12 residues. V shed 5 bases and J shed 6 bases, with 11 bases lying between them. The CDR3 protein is CASSPLVLEQYF. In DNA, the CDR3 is TGTGCCAGCAGTCCACTGGTCCTCGAGCAGTACTTC.

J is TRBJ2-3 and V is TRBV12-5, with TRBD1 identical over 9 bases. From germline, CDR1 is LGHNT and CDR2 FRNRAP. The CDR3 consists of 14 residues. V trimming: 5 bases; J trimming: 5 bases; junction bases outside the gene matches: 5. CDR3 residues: CASGLTGGRDTQYF. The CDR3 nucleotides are TGTGCTAGTGGTCTAACAGGGGGCAGAGATACGCAGTATTTT.

As DNA, the CDR3 is TGTGCCAGCACCGCCCTGGGGCTAGCGGGAGGGGGCCAGCAGTTCTTC. Protein sequence: CASTALGLAGGGQQFF. This chain uses TRBV7-8 with TRBJ2-1; 12 bases match TRBD2. Germline V gene lookup returns CDR1 SGHVS and CDR2 FQNEAQ. The CDR3 is made up of 16 amino acids. Trimming at V came to 7 bases and at J to 11 bases, leaving 15 bases not matched to a gene. Combining the CDR3 with reference TRBV7-8 and TRBJ2-1 gives the whole variable domain GAGVSQSPRYKVAKRGQDVALRCDPISGHVSLFWYQQALGQGPEFLTYFQNEAQLDKSGLPSDRFFAERPEGSVSTLKIQRTQQEDSAVYLCASTALGLAGGGQQFFGPGTRLTVL.

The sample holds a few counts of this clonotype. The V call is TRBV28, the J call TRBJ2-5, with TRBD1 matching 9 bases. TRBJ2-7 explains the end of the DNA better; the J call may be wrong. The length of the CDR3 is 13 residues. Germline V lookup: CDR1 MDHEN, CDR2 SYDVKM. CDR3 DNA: TGTGCCATCTTCGGGACAGGGTCTTACGAGCAGTACTTC. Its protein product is CAIFGTGSYEQYF.